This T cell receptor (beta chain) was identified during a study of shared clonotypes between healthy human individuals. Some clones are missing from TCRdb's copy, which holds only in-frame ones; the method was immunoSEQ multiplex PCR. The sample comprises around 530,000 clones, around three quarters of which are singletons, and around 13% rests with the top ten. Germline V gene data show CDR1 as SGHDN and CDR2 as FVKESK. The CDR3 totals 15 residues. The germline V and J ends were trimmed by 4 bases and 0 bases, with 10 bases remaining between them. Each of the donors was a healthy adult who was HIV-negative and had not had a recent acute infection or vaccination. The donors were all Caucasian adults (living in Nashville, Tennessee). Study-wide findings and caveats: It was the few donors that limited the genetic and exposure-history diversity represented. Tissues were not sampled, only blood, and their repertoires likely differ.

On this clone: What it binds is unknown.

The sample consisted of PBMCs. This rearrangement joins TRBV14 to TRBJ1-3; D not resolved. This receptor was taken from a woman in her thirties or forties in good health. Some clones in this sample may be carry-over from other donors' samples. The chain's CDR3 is CASSPSLNSGNTIYF. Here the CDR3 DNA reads TGTGCCAGCAGCCCCTCTCTAAACTCTGGAAACACCATATATTTT. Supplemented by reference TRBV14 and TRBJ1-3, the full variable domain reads EAGVTQFPSHSVIEKGQTVTLRCDPISGHDNLYWYRRVMGKEIKFLLHFVKESKQDESGMPNNRFLAERTGGTYSTLKVQPAELEDSGVYFCASSPSLNSGNTIYFGEGSWLTVV.